One sample yielded the 22 T cell receptor beta chains listed below, sequenced in a study of blood T cell repertoires in COVID-19. Libraries were prepared by immunoSEQ multiplex PCR; TCRdb keeps only in-frame clonotypes and omits some of them. The repertoire has roughly 260,000 clones, 70% to 85% of them found once; the top ten carry roughly 4.9%. What was sequenced was peripheral blood. These receptors came from a woman of 80 years or more with active or convalescent COVID-19.

J is TRBJ1-6 and V is TRBV5-1, with D maybe TRBD1 (6 bases). Germline lookup yields CDR1 SGHRS and CDR2 YFSETQ. V lost 0 bases, J lost 14 bases, and 24 bases lay in between. The CDR3 extends over 17 amino acids. For the CDR3, the DNA is TGCGCCAGCAGCTTGGCCAGGGGTTCAGGGAGCGTCGGGGCCCTCCACTTT. Translation gives CASSLARGSGSVGALHF.

This chain connects TRBV5-1 to TRBJ1-4, with D unresolved. This CDR3 comprises 15 residues. V was cut by 1 base and J by 3 bases, with 10 bases left in between. The germline gives CDR1 SGHRS, CDR2 YFSETQ. CDR3 sequence: CASSLRMRSNEKLFF. DNA for the CDR3: TGCGCCAGCAGCTTGAGAATGAGGTCTAATGAAAAACTGTTTTTT.

A word on this clone: Other DNA sequences from this sample encode an identical CDR3 as well. V gene TRBV5-1 combines with J gene TRBJ1-1; TRBD1 agrees at 11 bases. From germline, CDR1 is SGHRS and CDR2 YFSETQ. After removal of 0 bases from V and 0 bases from J, the junction contained 4 bases not matched to a gene. CDR3 size: 17 residues. The CDR3 nucleotides are TGCGCCAGCAGCTTGGCGGGGACAGGGGGAATGAACACTGAAGCTTTCTTT. Its protein is CASSLAGTGGMNTEAFF. Combining the CDR3 with reference TRBV5-1 and TRBJ1-1 gives the whole variable domain KAGVTQTPRYLIKTRGQQVTLSCSPISGHRSVSWYQQTPGQGLQFLFEYFSETQRNKGNFPGRFSGRQFSNSRSEMNVSTLELGDSALYLCASSLAGTGGMNTEAFFGQGTRLTVV.

The chain employs TRBV7-9 and TRBJ1-4; 7 nucleotides agree with TRBD1. V was clipped by 5 bases and J by 6 bases; unmatched bases: 12. The CDR3 totals 16 residues. Germline loops: CDR1 SEHNR, CDR2 FQNEAQ (reference sequence). The CDR3 region has the DNA TGTGCCAGCAGCCTCCCACCGGCGACAGGGTATGAAAAACTGTTTTTT. It is translated as CASSLPPATGYEKLFF.

The genes are TRBV28 and TRBJ1-1; TRBD1 might be the D (5 bases). The CDR3 covers 13 residues. V shed 6 bases and J shed 1 base, with 9 bases lying between them. The germline gives CDR1 MDHEN, CDR2 SYDVKM. The CDR3 loop reads CASRGARNTEAFF. CDR3 nucleotides: TGTGCCAGCAGAGGGGCAAGGAACACTGAAGCTTTCTTT.

The sample holds one count of this clone. J is TRBJ1-2 and V is TRBV24-1, with no clear D. The CDR3 length is 12 residues. Per the germline V gene, CDR1 is KGHDR and CDR2 is SFDVKD. Trimming removed 4 bases at V and 8 bases at J, with 10 bases between. CDR3 in amino acids: CATSETDSGYTF. The CDR3 region has the DNA TGTGCCACCAGTGAGACGGACTCGGGCTACACCTTC.

About this clone: An end of the junction differs from the germline gene, which may be a read error. The gene calls are TRBV7-7 and TRBJ2-1; 8 nucleotides line up with TRBD2. CDR1 SSHAT and CDR2 FNYEAQ come from the germline V gene (reference sequence). The CDR3 sequence is 15 residues long. For the CDR3, the DNA is TGTGCTAGCAGACCTCTAGCGGGCTCTTACAATGAGCAGTTCTTC. Translated: CASRPLAGSYNEQFF.

This clone was picked up one time. The V call is TRBV7-9, the J call TRBJ2-5; weak D call: TRBD2 (6 bases). The V end was cut by 6 bases, the J end by 3 bases, with 17 bases between. The CDR3 runs to 15 residues. Germline V lookup: CDR1 SEHNR, CDR2 FQNEAQ (reference sequence). CDR3 nucleotides: TGTGCCAGCAGTTACCCCCTGTGGGGGGAAGAGACCCAGTACTTC. It codes for CASSYPLWGEETQYF. The full variable domain, in which reference TRBV7-9 and TRBJ2-5 provide the parts outside the CDR3, is DTGVSQNPRHKITKRGQNVTFRCDPISEHNRLYWYRQTLGQGPEFLTYFQNEAQLEKSRLLSDRFSAERPKGSFSTLEIQRTEQGDSAMYLCASSYPLWGEETQYFGPGTRLLVL.

V and J are TRBV7-9 and TRBJ2-5, with 9 positions matching TRBD1. The CDR3 loop spans 16 amino acids. Germline V gives CDR1 SEHNR, CDR2 FQNEAQ (reference sequence). V shed 1 base, J shed 3 bases, and the junction held 6 bases outside the gene matches. The CDR3 spells CASSLDSGQGEETQYF. The CDR3 nucleotides read TGTGCCAGCAGCTTAGACTCGGGACAGGGTGAAGAGACCCAGTACTTC.

The chain couples TRBV2 to TRBJ1-6; no reliable D call. The CDR3 extends over 15 amino acids. V lost 5 bases and J lost 3, with 11 bases in between. CDR1 is SNHLY, CDR2 FYNNEI, per germline. The CDR3 is CASSIQSLYNSPLHF. The CDR3 region has the DNA TGTGCCAGCAGTATACAGAGCCTCTATAATTCACCCCTCCACTTT.

The CDR3 DNA reads TGCGCCACCAAGCCCCAGACAGCGGGGCTCTACACCTTC. Its protein is CATKPQTAGLYTF. The chain joins TRBV10-2 to TRBJ1-2; possibly TRBD1 for D (5 bases). The CDR3 covers 13 residues. V lost 10 bases and J lost 10, with 22 bases in between. CDR1 and CDR2 (germline): WSHSY, SAAADI.

V and J are TRBV5-4 and TRBJ1-6; 8 bases match TRBD1. The germline V gene has CDR1 SGHNT and CDR2 YYREEE (reference sequence). This CDR3 has 13 amino acids. Unmatched junction bases numbered 4, after V lost 4 bases and J lost 10 bases. Written as DNA, the CDR3 is TGTGCCAGCAGCAGGGACAGGAAATCACCCCTCCACTTT. Amino acids: CASSRDRKSPLHF.

This chain joins TRBV28 and TRBJ1-1; D possibly corresponds to TRBD1 (6 bases). The CDR3 is made up of 15 amino acids. Trimming left V 3 bases short and J 4 bases short, with 15 bases between. Germline lookup yields CDR1 MDHEN and CDR2 SYDVKM. CDR3 bases: TGTGCCAGCAGTTTGGGCCGCCAAGGGGGCACTGAAGCTTTCTTT. This gives the protein CASSLGRQGGTEAFF.

V is TRBV6-5 and J is TRBJ1-1, with a tentative D call TRBD1 (5 bases). Deletions cut 6 bases from V and 7 bases from J, with 15 bases between. CDR3 length: 13 amino acids. The germline V gene encodes CDR1 MNHEY and CDR2 SVGAGI. CDR3 bases: TGTGCCAGCAGGGAGGGACTCCCGAGTGAAGCTTTCTTT. Its protein is CASREGLPSEAFF.

The chain has TRBV4-2 and TRBJ1-6; 7 nucleotides line up with TRBD1. This CDR3 has 16 residues. Germline CDR1 is LGHNA and CDR2 is YNFKEQ. J was trimmed by 7 bases and V by 3 bases; bases with no gene match: 9. CDR3 DNA: TGTGCCAGCAGCCAGGAAACGACAGGGAGAAATTCACCCCTCCACTTT. This encodes CASSQETTGRNSPLHF.

V usage is TRBV4-1 and J usage is TRBJ2-3, with D unresolved. This CDR3 has 13 amino acids. V gave up 3 bases and J gave up 6 bases, with 10 bases separating them. Germline CDR1 reads MGHRA; CDR2 reads YSYEKL. The CDR3 DNA reads as TGCGCCAGCAGCCACCTCACGCGGGATACGCAGTATTTT. This sequence encodes CASSHLTRDTQYF.

The rearrangement joins TRBV2 to TRBJ2-3, with no clear D. Germline V lookup: CDR1 SNHLY, CDR2 FYNNEI. The CDR3 contains 12 residues. Trimming shortened V by 6 bases and J by 0 bases, and 4 bases separated the two germline ends. This CDR3 reads CASRQSTDTQYF. As DNA, the CDR3 is TGTGCCAGCAGACAGAGCACAGATACGCAGTATTTT.

CDR3 DNA sequence: TGTGCCAGCAAACTGGGACAGGGGTATCAGCCCCAGCATTTT. It codes for CASKLGQGYQPQHF. The chain couples TRBV5-8 to TRBJ1-5, with 10 bases matching TRBD1. V dropped 6 bases and J dropped 5; count of bases not matched to a gene: 5. Germline V CDR1 and CDR2: SGHTS, YDEGEE. This CDR3 is built from 14 residues.

The chain has TRBV19 and TRBJ1-2; maybe TRBD1 (5 bases). The CDR3 is 17 amino acids. CDR1 LNHDA and CDR2 SQIVND come from the germline V gene (reference sequence). V gave up 1 base and J gave up 4 bases, with 19 bases separating them. Here the CDR3 DNA reads TGTGCCAGTAGTATAGGAGGCAGGGCGGTAGAAGGCTATGGCTACACCTTC. It codes for CASSIGGRAVEGYGYTF.

The chain employs TRBV5-1 and TRBJ2-2; the D gene is possibly TRBD1 (6 bases). CDR1 SGHRS and CDR2 YFSETQ come from the germline V gene. The CDR3 spans 13 residues. With 5 bases removed from V and 8 bases from J, the gap between germline ends came to 13 bases. For the CDR3, the DNA is TGCGCCAGCAGTTCTCAGGGGCTGGGGGAGCTGTTTTTT. Amino acid sequence: CASSSQGLGELFF.

V usage is TRBV6-5 and J usage is TRBJ2-5, with D possibly matching TRBD1 (7 bases). CDR1 and CDR2 from the germline V gene are MNHEY and SVGAGI. V was pared by 6 bases and J by 5 bases, with 19 bases between. The CDR3 runs 15 residues. CDR3 amino acids: CASRDDRDGGETQYF. The DNA for the CDR3 is TGTGCCAGCAGGGATGACAGGGACGGAGGGGAGACCCAGTACTTC.

The chain couples TRBV4-1 to TRBJ1-2; a possible D gene is TRBD1 (5 bases). CDR1 and CDR2 (germline): MGHRA, YSYEKL. The germline V and J ends were trimmed by 0 bases and 4 bases, with 9 bases remaining between them. CDR3 length: 14 residues. The CDR3 DNA is TGCGCCAGCAGCCAAGAAAATACAGGCTATGGCTACACCTTC. It yields the protein CASSQENTGYGYTF.